The next 16 T cell receptor beta chains were all read from a single sample in a study of cytomegalovirus exposure and HLA in healthy donors. Use of 60 Vbeta and 13 Jbeta primers characterized the PCR. Produced via immunoSEQ multiplex PCR; TCRdb's table is partial and in-frame only. The data show approximately 100,000 clones, about four fifths seen once. The sample consisted of PBMCs. These receptors originate from a woman in her forties in good health and CMV-seronegative.

This clone turned up a few times. This chain uses TRBV7-2 with TRBJ2-1, with D uncertain. Trimming took off 5 bases at V and 7 bases at J, with 15 bases between the two ends. The length of the CDR3 is 14 residues. Germline values: CDR1 SGHTA, CDR2 FQGNSA. In nucleotides, the CDR3 is TGTGCCAGCAGCACTTCGCAAATAGCTAATGAGCAGTTCTTC. Amino acids: CASSTSQIANEQFF.

In this sample, this clone turned up a few times. The chain uses TRBV4-2 and TRBJ2-5, with TRBD2 identical over 12 bases. Germline CDR1 is LGHNA and CDR2 is YNFKEQ. The CDR3 length is 16 residues. Losses at the gene ends were 3 bases for V and 5 bases for J; bases not matched to a gene: 7. The CDR3 loop is CASSHTRGLAGETQYF. CDR3 nucleotide sequence: TGTGCCAGCAGCCACACTCGCGGACTAGCGGGGGAGACCCAGTACTTC.

The chain joins TRBV20-1 to TRBJ1-2; D is perhaps TRBD1 (5 bases). This CDR3 is 10 amino acids long. V lost 2 bases to trimming and J lost 13 bases, with 11 bases between them. Germline loops: CDR1 DFQATT, CDR2 SNEGSKA (reference sequence). CDR3: CSARQGRFTF. The CDR3 DNA is TGCAGTGCTAGACAGGGTCGTTTCACCTTC.

The V gene is TRBV9, the J gene TRBJ2-3; 8 nucleotides match TRBD1. The germline V gene encodes CDR1 SGDLS and CDR2 YYNGEE. Trimming took 3 bases from V and 3 from J; bases not matched to a gene: 6. This CDR3 has 15 residues. In DNA, the CDR3 is TGTGCCAGCAGCGCAAGGACAGGGACGACAGATACGCAGTATTTT. As protein: CASSARTGTTDTQYF. The full variable domain, with the rest looked up from reference TRBV9 and TRBJ2-3, is DSGVTQTPKHLITATGQRVTLRCSPRSGDLSVYWYQQSLDQGLQFLIQYYNGEERAKGNILERFSAQQFPDLHSELNLSSLELGDSALYFCASSARTGTTDTQYFGPGTRLTVL.

The CDR3 loop is CASSEAASLSYEQYF. CDR3 nucleotides: TGTGCCAGCAGTGAAGCGGCCAGTTTAAGCTACGAGCAGTACTTC. The V call is TRBV6-1, the J call TRBJ2-7; D remains unclear. Per the germline V gene, CDR1 is MNHNS and CDR2 is SASEGT. The CDR3 totals 15 residues. The V end lost 0 bases, the J end lost 3 bases, and 12 bases lay between the germline ends.

The CDR3 DNA reads as TGTGCCAGCAGCTTAGCAGGCGGGAGCGGGTGGGATGAGCAGTTCTTC. Amino acids: CASSLAGGSGWDEQFF. This rearrangement joins TRBV7-2 to TRBJ2-1, with 7 nucleotides matching TRBD2. The CDR3 is made up of 16 amino acids. The ends lost 0 bases at V and 8 bases at J; junction bases unmatched: 10. Germline CDR1 reads SGHTA; CDR2 reads FQGNSA.

Only one count was recorded for this clone. CDR3 bases: TGTGCCACGAGGAGCGGTCCCTACGAGCAGTACTTC. This encodes CATRSGPYEQYF. This chain links TRBV2 with TRBJ2-7; perhaps TRBD2 as D (5 bases). Looked up from germline, CDR1 is SNHLY and CDR2 is FYNNEI. V lost 10 bases, J lost 2 bases, and 12 bases lay in between. The CDR3 spans 12 residues.

The chain combines TRBV9 with TRBJ2-2; 8 bases are shared with TRBD2. The germline gives CDR1 SGDLS, CDR2 YYNGEE. The CDR3 is made up of 16 amino acids. V was clipped by 3 bases and J by 1 base; unmatched bases: 5. As DNA, the CDR3 is TGTGCCAGCAGCGCCTTAGCGGGGATGAACACCGGGGAGCTGTTTTTT. Its protein product is CASSALAGMNTGELFF.

The chain joins TRBV5-5 to TRBJ2-3, with 7 bases lining up with TRBD1. The CDR3 spans 15 residues. V was clipped by 4 bases and J by 3 bases; unmatched bases: 8. Germline V lookup: CDR1 SGHKS, CDR2 YYEKEE (reference sequence). CDR3 protein: CASSLSGQHTDTQYF. CDR3 sequence (DNA): TGTGCCAGCAGCCTGTCGGGACAGCATACAGATACGCAGTATTTT. The whole variable domain, remainder taken from reference TRBV5-5 and TRBJ2-3, is DAGVTQSPTHLIKTRGQQVTLRCSPISGHKSVSWYQQVLGQGPQFIFQYYEKEERGRGNFPDRFSARQFPNYSSELNVNALLLGDSALYLCASSLSGQHTDTQYFGPGTRLTVL.

The chain carries TRBV18 and TRBJ1-1; D not resolved. Germline CDR1 reads KGHSH; CDR2 reads LQKENI. V shed 2 bases and J shed 6 bases, with 13 bases lying between them. This CDR3 has 14 amino acids. As DNA, the CDR3 is TGTGCCAGCTCACCAAGCGGAGGGTGGGCTGAAGCTTTCTTT. This sequence encodes CASSPSGGWAEAFF.

The chain carries TRBV27 and TRBJ1-1; D unclear. Germline lookup yields CDR1 MNHEY and CDR2 SMNVEV (reference sequence). CDR3 length: 15 residues. Trimming shortened V by 3 bases and J by 0 bases, and 11 bases separated the two germline ends. CDR3 region: CASSLSQSMNTEAFF. The DNA of the CDR3 is TGTGCCAGCAGTTTGTCACAGAGTATGAACACTGAAGCTTTCTTT.

The chain recombines TRBV5-4 with TRBJ2-2; 11 bases match TRBD2. The CDR3 has 16 amino acids. The germline V gene encodes CDR1 SGHNT and CDR2 YYREEE (reference sequence). V shed 1 base, J shed 5 bases, and the junction held 4 bases outside the gene matches. This chain's CDR3 is CASSLHLAGGTGELFF. In DNA form, the CDR3 reads TGTGCCAGCAGCTTGCACCTAGCGGGGGGTACCGGGGAGCTGTTTTTT.

The V and J genes are TRBV9 and TRBJ1-1, with D possibly being TRBD1 (6 bases). CDR3 size: 11 residues. Germline CDR1 and CDR2: SGDLS and YYNGEE. With 4 bases removed from V and 7 bases from J, the gap between germline ends came to 8 bases. CDR3 sequence reads: CASSSRGEAFF. DNA for the CDR3: TGTGCCAGCAGCTCCAGGGGTGAAGCTTTCTTT.

The rearrangement uses TRBV18 and TRBJ2-5, with 8 nucleotides matching TRBD2. The J call is doubtful: the DNA matches TRBJ2-7 better. The CDR3 runs to 14 residues. CDR1 and CDR2 from the germline V gene are KGHSH and LQKENI. Written as DNA, the CDR3 is TGTGCCAGCTCACCGGGCGGGGGGTCCTACGAGCAGTACTTC. Its protein product is CASSPGGGSYEQYF.

This CDR3 is CASSLAGTANTGELFF. CDR3 coding DNA: TGTGCCAGCAGCTTAGCTGGGACAGCGAACACCGGGGAGCTGTTTTTT. The chain carries TRBV11-2 and TRBJ2-2; 7 bases fit TRBD1. This CDR3 is built from 16 residues. Germline loops: CDR1 SGHAT, CDR2 FQNNGV. The V segment lost 1 base and the J segment 0 bases; nucleotides outside the gene matches: 2.

This clone has more than one count but fewer than ten. The chain links TRBV13 to TRBJ2-7; 11 nucleotides agree with TRBD1. CDR3 length: 13 residues. Germline loops: CDR1 PRHDT, CDR2 FYEKMQ (reference sequence). With V trimmed by 5 bases and J by 6 bases, 3 bases remained unmatched. The CDR3 loop reads CASSLGTGGEQYF. CDR3 nucleotide sequence: TGTGCCAGCAGCCTCGGGACAGGGGGCGAGCAGTACTTC. The whole variable domain, remainder taken from reference TRBV13 and TRBJ2-7, is AAGVIQSPRHLIKEKRETATLKCYPIPRHDTVYWYQQGPGQDPQFLISFYEKMQSDKGSIPDRFSAQQFSDYHSELNMSSLELGDSALYFCASSLGTGGEQYFGPGTRLTVT.